This entry describes one T cell receptor beta chain. J gave up 4 bases and V 0 bases, and 12 bases lay outside the gene matches. Germline V gene lookup returns CDR1 SGHDN and CDR2 FVKESK. The CDR3 is made up of 18 amino acids. This entry comes from a study of blood T cell repertoires in COVID-19. For the study at large: T cells, B-cell-depleted T cells, or PBMCs supplied cDNA or gDNA.

Only in-frame clones appear in the TCRdb table, and some are missing; sequencing was by immunoSEQ multiplex PCR. Seen here are some 300,000 clones, 86% observed once, and the top ten hold less than 4.5%. Allocation to cohorts depended on clinical history reported by the participants. In Cohort 3, a recovered donor had either two negative PCRs, clearance, or symptom resolution. Sequencing was performed on PBMCs or T cells enriched from blood (not recorded which). The TCR sequence derives from a man aged 30 to 45 who had recovered from COVID-19. The chain is built from TRBV14 and TRBJ2-3; 8 nucleotides match TRBD2. In DNA, the CDR3 is TGTGCCAGCAGCCAAGAGGTGTGGTCGGGGGGGCCCCCAGATACGCAGTATTTT. Amino acid sequence: CASSQEVWSGGPPDTQYF.